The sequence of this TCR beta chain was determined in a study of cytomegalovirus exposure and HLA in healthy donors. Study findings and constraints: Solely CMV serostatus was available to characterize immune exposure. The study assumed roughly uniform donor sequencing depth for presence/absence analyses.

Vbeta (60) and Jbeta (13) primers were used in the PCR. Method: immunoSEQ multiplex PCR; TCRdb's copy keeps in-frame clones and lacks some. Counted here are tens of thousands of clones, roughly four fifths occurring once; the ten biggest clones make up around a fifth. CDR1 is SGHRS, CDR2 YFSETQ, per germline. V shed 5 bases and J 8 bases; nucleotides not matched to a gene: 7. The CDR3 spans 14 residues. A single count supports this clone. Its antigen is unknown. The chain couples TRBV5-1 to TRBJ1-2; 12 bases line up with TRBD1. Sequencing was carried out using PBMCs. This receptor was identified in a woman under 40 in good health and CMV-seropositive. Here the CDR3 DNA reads TGCGCCAGCAGTATGGGACAGGGGGCGATAGGCTACACCTTC. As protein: CASSMGQGAIGYTF.